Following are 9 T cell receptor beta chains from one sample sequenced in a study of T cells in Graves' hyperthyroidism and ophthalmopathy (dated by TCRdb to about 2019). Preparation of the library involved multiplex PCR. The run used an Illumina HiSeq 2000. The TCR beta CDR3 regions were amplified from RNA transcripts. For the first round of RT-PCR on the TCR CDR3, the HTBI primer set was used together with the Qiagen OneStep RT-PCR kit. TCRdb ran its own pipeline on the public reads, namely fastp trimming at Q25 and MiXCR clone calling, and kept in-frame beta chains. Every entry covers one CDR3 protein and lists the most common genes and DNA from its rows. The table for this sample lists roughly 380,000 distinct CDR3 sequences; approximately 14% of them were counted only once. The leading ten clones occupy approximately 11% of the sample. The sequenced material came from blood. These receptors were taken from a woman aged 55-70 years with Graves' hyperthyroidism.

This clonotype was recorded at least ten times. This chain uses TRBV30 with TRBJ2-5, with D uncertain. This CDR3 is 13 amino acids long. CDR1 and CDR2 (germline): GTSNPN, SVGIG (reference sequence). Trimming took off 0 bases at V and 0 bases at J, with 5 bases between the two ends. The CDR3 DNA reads TGTGCCTGGAGTGTATTGCACCAAGAGACCCAGTACTTC. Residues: CAWSVLHQETQYF.

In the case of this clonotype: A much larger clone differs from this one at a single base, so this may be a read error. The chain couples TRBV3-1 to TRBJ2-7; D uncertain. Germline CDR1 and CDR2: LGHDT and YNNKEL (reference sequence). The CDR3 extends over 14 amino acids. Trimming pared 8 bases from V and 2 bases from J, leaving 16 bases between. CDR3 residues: CASGHLDTTYEQYF. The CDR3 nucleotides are TGTGCCAGCGGTCATTTAGACACCACCTACGAGCAGTACTTC.

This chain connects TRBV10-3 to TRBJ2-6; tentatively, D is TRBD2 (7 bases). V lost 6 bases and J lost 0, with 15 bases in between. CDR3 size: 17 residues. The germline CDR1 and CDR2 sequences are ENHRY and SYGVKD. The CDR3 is CAISRGGVVSGANVLTF. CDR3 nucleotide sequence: TGTGCCATCAGCCGAGGGGGGGTCGTCTCTGGGGCCAACGTCCTGACTTTC.

The DNA for the CDR3 is TGCGCCAGTGCCCCTCTAGCGGGAGTTTACCACGAGCAGTACTTC. Its translation is CASAPLAGVYHEQYF. The chain uses TRBV4-1 and TRBJ2-7, with 10 bases aligning to TRBD2. CDR3 length equals 15 residues. Germline CDR1 reads MGHRA; CDR2 reads YSYEKL. The junction had 13 bases not matched to a gene; V was cut back by 9 bases and J by 5 bases.

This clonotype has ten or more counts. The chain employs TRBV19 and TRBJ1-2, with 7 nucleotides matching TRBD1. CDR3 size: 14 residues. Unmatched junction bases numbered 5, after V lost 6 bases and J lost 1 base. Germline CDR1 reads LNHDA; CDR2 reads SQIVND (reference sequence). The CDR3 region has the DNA TGTGCCAGTAGGGAACAGGGGCGTAACTATGGCTACACCTTC. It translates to CASREQGRNYGYTF.

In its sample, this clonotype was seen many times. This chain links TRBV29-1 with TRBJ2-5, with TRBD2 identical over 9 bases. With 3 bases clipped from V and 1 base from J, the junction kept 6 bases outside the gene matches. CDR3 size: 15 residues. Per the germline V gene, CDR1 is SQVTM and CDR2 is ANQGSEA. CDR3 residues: CSVELASGTQETQYF. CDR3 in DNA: TGCAGCGTTGAGTTGGCTAGCGGGACCCAAGAGACCCAGTACTTC. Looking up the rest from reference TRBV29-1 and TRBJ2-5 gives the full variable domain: SAVISQKPSRDICQRGTSLTIQCQVDSQVTMMFWYRQQPGQSLTLIATANQGSEATYESGFVIDKFPISRPNLTFSTLTVSNMSPEDSSIYLCSVELASGTQETQYFGPGTRLLVL.

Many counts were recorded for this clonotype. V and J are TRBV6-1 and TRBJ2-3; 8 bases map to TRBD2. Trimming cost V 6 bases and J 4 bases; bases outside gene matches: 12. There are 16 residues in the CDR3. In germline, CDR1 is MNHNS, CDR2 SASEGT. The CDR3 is CASRRNRAGVSDTQYF. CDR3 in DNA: TGTGCCAGCAGGAGAAACCGAGCGGGAGTATCAGATACGCAGTATTTT.

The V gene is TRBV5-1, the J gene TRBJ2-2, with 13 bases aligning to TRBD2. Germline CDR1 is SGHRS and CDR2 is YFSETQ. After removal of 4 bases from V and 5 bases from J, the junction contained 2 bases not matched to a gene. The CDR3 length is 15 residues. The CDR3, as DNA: TGCGCCAGCAGCCGGACTAGCGGGAGTACCGGGGAGCTGTTTTTT. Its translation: CASSRTSGSTGELFF.

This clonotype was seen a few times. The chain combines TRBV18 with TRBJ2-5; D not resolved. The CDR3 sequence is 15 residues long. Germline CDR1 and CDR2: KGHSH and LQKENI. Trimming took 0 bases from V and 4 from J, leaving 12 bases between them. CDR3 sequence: CASSPPGFRSETQYF. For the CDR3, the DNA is TGTGCCAGCTCACCACCGGGCTTCCGATCAGAGACCCAGTACTTC.